This entry describes one T cell receptor beta chain. This entry is derived from a study of control samples from healthy donors and cancer patients. Sequencing was performed with immunoSEQ multiplex PCR; in TCRdb, only in-frame clones are kept and a portion is missing. The sample carries tens of thousands of clones, roughly nine tenths recorded once. Per the germline V gene, CDR1 is MDHEN and CDR2 is SYDVKM. Trimming removed 2 bases from V and 4 bases from J, with 14 bases in between. There are 15 residues in the CDR3. The sequenced sample was PBMCs. The TCR was taken from a woman between 50 and 59 years old with colorectal cancer. The J gene is TRBJ1-2, the V gene TRBV28; no clear D. CDR3 in amino acids: CASSLLDGVGYGYTF. Here the CDR3 DNA reads TGTGCCAGCAGTTTACTTGACGGGGTGGGCTATGGCTACACCTTC.